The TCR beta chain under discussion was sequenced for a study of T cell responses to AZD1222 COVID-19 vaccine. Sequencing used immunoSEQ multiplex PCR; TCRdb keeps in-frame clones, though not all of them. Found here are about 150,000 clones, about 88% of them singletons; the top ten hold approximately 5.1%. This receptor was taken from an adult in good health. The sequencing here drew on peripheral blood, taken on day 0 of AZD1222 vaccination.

CDR3 residues: CASSSGVGEKLFF. The CDR3 nucleotides read TGTGCCAGCAGCTCGGGGGTAGGGGAAAAACTGTTTTTT. This chain uses TRBV7-2 with TRBJ1-4; D might be TRBD1 (5 bases). CDR1 and CDR2 (germline): SGHTA, FQGNSA. The CDR3 contains 13 residues. V was cut by 4 bases and J by 8 bases, with 11 bases left in between.